This is a list of T cell receptor beta chains from one sample in a study of cytomegalovirus exposure and HLA in healthy donors. The method was immunoSEQ multiplex PCR; TCRdb's version includes in-frame clones alone and lacks a portion of them. The data show about 170,000 clones, about four fifths seen once. Sequenced sample: PBMCs. The receptors were sampled from a woman younger than 30 in good health and CMV-seronegative. CDR3s include the opening cysteine and the closing phenylalanine or tryptophan. A D gene is named only where the DNA matches it firmly. A row's size may be missing; if present it is once, few, many or a size class.

D,V,size,J,DNA,CDR3
-,TRBV27,-,TRBJ2-7,TGTGCCAGCAGTCGAAGCGGAGTGGTCGGAACCTACGAGCAGTACTTC,CASSRSGVVGTYEQYF
TRBD1,TRBV6-1,-,TRBJ2-1,TGTGCCAGCAGCTATGACAGGGAAAAAGAGCAGTTCTTC,CASSYDREKEQFF
TRBD2,TRBV28,-,TRBJ2-7,TGTGCCAGCAGTTTTAGCCAACCGGGACTAGCGGGAGGGGGTGAGCAGTACTTC,CASSFSQPGLAGGGEQYF
-,TRBV28,few,TRBJ1-4,TGTGCCAGCAGTTTAAGAACACAGATTAATGAAAAACTGTTTTTT,CASSLRTQINEKLFF
-,TRBV28,once,TRBJ2-5,TGTGCCAGCACCCCCTTAGGGGTTAGCCGGGAGACCCAGTACTTC,CASTPLGVSRETQYF
TRBD1,TRBV5-1,few,TRBJ1-1,TGCGCCAGCAGCGTGGGACAGCGGGACACTGAAGCTTTCTTT,CASSVGQRDTEAFF
-,TRBV28,-,TRBJ2-2,TGTGCCAGCGCGGGACCGAACACCGGGGAGCTGTTTTTT,CASAGPNTGELFF
-,TRBV5-4,-,TRBJ1-2,TGTGCCAGCAGCTTGGCCGGGGATGGCTACACCTTC,CASSLAGDGYTF
TRBD2,TRBV4-1,-,TRBJ2-7,TGCGCCAGCAGCCCCAACCCGACTAGCACCTACGAGCAGTACTTC,CASSPNPTSTYEQYF
TRBD1,TRBV11-3,-,TRBJ2-2,TGTGCCAGCAGCTTACGGGACAGCGACACCGGGGAGCTGTTTTTT,CASSLRDSDTGELFF
TRBD1,TRBV19,-,TRBJ1-2,TGTGCCAGTGCTTGGGGGACAGGGTCTAACTATGGCTACACCTTC,CASAWGTGSNYGYTF
-,TRBV6-5,-,TRBJ2-5,TGTGCCAGCAGTTACCTTTCAGGGCCTGGGGCAGAGACCCAGTACTTC,CASSYLSGPGAETQYF
TRBD2,TRBV28,-,TRBJ2-3,TGTGCCAGTTCGCGGGGGAAACCCACAGATACGCAGTATTTT,CASSRGKPTDTQYF
-,TRBV14,-,TRBJ2-5,TGTGCCAGCAGCCGCGCGGTGGGTAGGCAAGAGACCCAGTACTTC,CASSRAVGRQETQYF
-,TRBV7-9,-,TRBJ1-1,TGTGCCAGCAGCTTCCTCTCCCAGGGGCAACTGAACACTGAAGCTTTCTTT,CASSFLSQGQLNTEAFF
-,TRBV7-9,-,TRBJ2-1,TGTGCCAGCAGCCAGGCGTATGAGCAGTTCTTC,CASSQAYEQFF
-,TRBV10-1,-,TRBJ2-3,TGCGCCAGCCCCCCTGATACGCAGTATTTT,CASPPDTQYF
-,TRBV23-1,-,TRBJ2-7,TGCGCCAGCAGTCAATTTCCGGGACTTAACTCCTACGAGCAGTACTTC,CASSQFPGLNSYEQYF
-,TRBV7-9,-,TRBJ2-2,TGTGCCAGCAGCATCAGGGGTGAAACCGGGGAGCTGTTTTTT,CASSIRGETGELFF
-,TRBV5-6,-,TRBJ2-3,TGTGCCAGCAGCTCACAAGGGGCTACGCAGTATTTT,CASSSQGATQYF
-,TRBV5-8,-,TRBJ2-1,TGTGCCAGCAGTTTTGGGACAACCTCCTACAATGAGCAGTTCTTC,CASSFGTTSYNEQFF
-,TRBV2,-,TRBJ1-4,TGTGCCAGCAGTGAAGAGAGACAGGAAAAACTGTTTTTT,CASSEERQEKLFF
-,TRBV11-2,-,TRBJ1-3,TGTGCCAGCAGCCGGTCGCAAGGAAACACCATATATTTT,CASSRSQGNTIYF
TRBD2,TRBV6-5,-,TRBJ2-7,TGTGCCAGCAGTTCAGGACTAGCGGGAGGATCCTACGAGCAGTACTTC,CASSSGLAGGSYEQYF
-,TRBV6-5,-,TRBJ2-3,TGTGCCAGCAGTAGAGCTACCACAGATACGCAGTATTTT,CASSRATTDTQYF
-,TRBV5-1,few,TRBJ1-4,TGCGCCAGCAGCCTTGAAGGAGGGAGGCGCGAAAAACTGTTTTTT,CASSLEGGRREKLFF
-,TRBV7-8,-,TRBJ2-4,TGTGCCAGCAGCTTACAGGGATCCATTCAGTACTTC,CASSLQGSIQYF
-,TRBV28,once,TRBJ1-1,TGTGCCAGCAGTTACAGGGCGAACACTGAAGCTTTCTTT,CASSYRANTEAFF
TRBD1,TRBV2,-,TRBJ2-3,TGTGCCAGCAGTCCGGGACAGGGGTGGGGAGATACGCAGTATTTT,CASSPGQGWGDTQYF
TRBD1,TRBV6-6,-,TRBJ2-5,TGTGCCAGCAGTTACAGGGTACAGGGGCAAGAGACCCAGTACTTC,CASSYRVQGQETQYF
-,TRBV27,-,TRBJ2-1,TGTGCCAGCGTTCAGCTAGCGTCCTCCAATGAGCAGTTCTTC,CASVQLASSNEQFF